These 17 T cell receptor beta chains came from one sample sequenced in a study of a mutant IDH1 vaccine in newly diagnosed glioma. Time point described: baseline, week 1 (first vaccination visit). Noted treatment: pre-vaccination baseline after standard-of-care therapy. Clones were read by immunoSEQ multiplex PCR, and TCRdb kept only the in-frame ones, dropping some. The sample comprises about 88,000 clones, over 75% of which are singletons, and 5.3% rests with the top ten. This material consisted of PBMCs, taken from a glioma patient treated with radiotherapy, temozolomide or both. Receptor source: a man aged 40-49 years with glioma. Some clones in this sample may be carry-over from other donors' samples.

This clone was counted between two and nine times. This rearrangement joins TRBV6-1 to TRBJ1-6, with D possibly matching TRBD1 (6 bases). CDR3 length: 15 amino acids. The V end was cut by 6 bases, the J end by 9 bases, with 18 bases between. Germline CDR1 and CDR2: MNHNS and SASEGT. The CDR3 DNA is TGTGCCAGCAGAACTCCGGGACAAGGTGGTTCACCCCTCCACTTT. It is translated as CASRTPGQGGSPLHF.

For the CDR3, the DNA is TGTGCCAGCAGCCGATCTCGGTTCTCTGGGGCCAACGTCCTGACTTTC. This gives the protein CASSRSRFSGANVLTF. The chain combines TRBV11-2 with TRBJ2-6; D gene uncertain. The V end lost 5 bases, the J end lost 0 bases, and 11 bases lay between the germline ends. The CDR3 sequence is 16 residues long. Germline lookup yields CDR1 SGHAT and CDR2 FQNNGV.

The chain has TRBV10-2 and TRBJ1-2; the D gene is possibly TRBD1 (5 bases). Deletions cut 6 bases from V and 6 bases from J, with 8 bases between. The CDR3 totals 11 residues. Germline CDR1 is WSHSY and CDR2 is SAAADI. CDR3 DNA: TGCGCCAGCAGGTGGGGCGATGGCTACACCTTC. This translates into CASRWGDGYTF.

This clone was counted once. The CDR3 loop is CASSLRQGSGKETQYF. The CDR3 region has the DNA TGTGCCAGCAGCCTCCGACAGGGGTCGGGGAAAGAGACCCAGTACTTC. The rearrangement uses TRBV25-1 and TRBJ2-5; 8 bases are shared with TRBD1. J gave up 3 bases and V 6 bases, and 12 bases lay outside the gene matches. Germline CDR1 is MGHDK and CDR2 is SYGVNS. The CDR3 has 16 amino acids.

A few counts support this clone. One end of the junction fails to match germline, which may point to a read error. This chain uses TRBV7-9 with TRBJ1-1; 8 bases agree with TRBD1. The CDR3 has 13 amino acids. Germline CDR1 is SEHNR and CDR2 is FQNEAQ (reference sequence). DNA of the CDR3: TGTGCCAGCAGCTGGACAGGGAACGCTGAAGCTTTCTTT. Its protein is CASSWTGNAEAFF.

The chain joins TRBV30 to TRBJ1-3; no reliable D call. CDR1 and CDR2 from the germline V gene are GTSNPN and SVGIG (reference sequence). CDR3 size: 14 residues. Trimming took 2 bases from V and 4 from J, leaving 12 bases between them. CDR3 nucleotide sequence: TGTGCCTGGAGTTCAGGAGGAGGGGGAAACACCATATATTTT. Amino acids: CAWSSGGGGNTIYF.

This clone is a singleton in its sample. The rearrangement joins TRBV7-6 to TRBJ2-2, with no clear D. Germline assignment: CDR1 SGHVS and CDR2 FNYEAQ. The V end was cut by 5 bases, the J end by 6 bases, with 7 bases between. The CDR3 sequence is 12 residues long. The CDR3 sequence: CASSLPSGELFF. Here the CDR3 DNA reads TGTGCCAGCAGCCTACCCTCCGGGGAGCTGTTTTTT.

This clone showed up just once. The rearrangement joins TRBV6-5 to TRBJ1-1; 7 positions match TRBD1. V trimming: 4 bases; J trimming: 8 bases; junction bases outside the gene matches: 10. The CDR3 contains 14 residues. Germline V lookup: CDR1 MNHEY, CDR2 SVGAGI. CDR3 in DNA: TGTGCCAGCAGTTCACCGACAGGGCAAGGGGAAGCTTTCTTT. It codes for CASSSPTGQGEAFF.

This chain joins TRBV5-1 and TRBJ1-1, with D unresolved. The CDR3 sequence is 13 residues long. V lost 4 bases and J 2 bases, leaving 9 bases between the germline ends. CDR1 and CDR2 (germline): SGHRS, YFSETQ. CDR3 in amino acids: CASSPYGNTEAFF. CDR3 in DNA: TGCGCCAGCAGCCCGTACGGTAACACTGAAGCTTTCTTT.

The chain uses TRBV7-8 and TRBJ1-2, with D unresolved. The V end lost 6 bases, the J end lost 3 bases, and 8 bases lay between the germline ends. CDR1 is SGHVS and CDR2 is FQNEAQ in the germline V gene. The CDR3 totals 12 residues. CDR3 amino acids: CASSRRDYGYTF. DNA for the CDR3: TGTGCCAGCAGTCGGCGGGACTATGGCTACACCTTC.

The chain joins TRBV30 to TRBJ1-6; D not resolved. This CDR3 contains 16 residues. Trimming shortened V by 2 bases and J by 2 bases, and 13 bases separated the two germline ends. Germline values: CDR1 GTSNPN, CDR2 SVGIG (reference sequence). The CDR3: CAWSRGRSTYNSPLHF. CDR3 bases: TGTGCCTGGAGTCGCGGTCGCAGTACCTATAATTCACCCCTCCACTTT.

CDR3 DNA sequence: TGTGCCAGCAGTGAACGGTTGTTACCGCAAGAGACCCAGTACTTC. Translation gives CASSERLLPQETQYF. V gene TRBV2 combines with J gene TRBJ2-5; D uncertain. This CDR3 is 15 amino acids long. V lost 2 bases to trimming and J lost 2 bases, with 12 bases between them. Germline CDR1 reads SNHLY; CDR2 reads FYNNEI.

V usage is TRBV4-1 and J usage is TRBJ1-4; D call uncertain. The V and J ends lost 0 bases and 0 bases respectively, with 14 bases between them. The germline gives CDR1 MGHRA, CDR2 YSYEKL. The CDR3 has 18 amino acids. The DNA for the CDR3 is TGCGCCAGCAGCCAAGAACGGTATCAGTCGACAACTAATGAAAAACTGTTTTTT. Translating gives CASSQERYQSTTNEKLFF.

This chain connects TRBV6-5 to TRBJ1-6; no clear D gene. The CDR3 sequence is 12 residues long. Germline values: CDR1 MNHEY, CDR2 SVGAGI. The V gene lost 1 base and the J gene lost 7 bases, with 2 bases spanning the gap. The CDR3 here is CASSYFNSPLHF. CDR3 DNA: TGTGCCAGCAGTTACTTCAATTCACCCCTCCACTTT.

This clone has only a few counts. V gene TRBV6-6 combines with J gene TRBJ1-3, with unresolved D. Germline CDR1 and CDR2: MNHNY and SVGAGI (reference sequence). Trimming pared 7 bases from V and 6 bases from J, leaving 19 bases between. The CDR3 length is 15 residues. The CDR3 DNA reads TGTGCCAGCACCAGCCGGGAGAGAAGTCCAAACACCATATATTTT. Residues: CASTSRERSPNTIYF.

The rearrangement links TRBV2 to TRBJ2-7; D is possibly TRBD1 (5 bases). The CDR3 is made up of 13 amino acids. V was pared by 1 base and J by 5 bases, with 9 bases between. CDR1 SNHLY and CDR2 FYNNEI come from the germline V gene. CDR3 sequence: CASSEDRLHEQYF. Here the CDR3 DNA reads TGTGCCAGCAGTGAAGACAGGTTACACGAGCAGTACTTC.

The chain has TRBV4-1 and TRBJ1-1, with TRBD1 as a possible D gene (6 bases). Trimming removed 9 bases at V and 2 bases at J, with 13 bases between. CDR1 and CDR2 from the germline V gene are MGHRA and YSYEKL. The CDR3 runs 13 residues. The DNA of the CDR3 is TGCGCCAGTAGGACAGCTACTAACACTGAAGCTTTCTTT. This translates into CASRTATNTEAFF.